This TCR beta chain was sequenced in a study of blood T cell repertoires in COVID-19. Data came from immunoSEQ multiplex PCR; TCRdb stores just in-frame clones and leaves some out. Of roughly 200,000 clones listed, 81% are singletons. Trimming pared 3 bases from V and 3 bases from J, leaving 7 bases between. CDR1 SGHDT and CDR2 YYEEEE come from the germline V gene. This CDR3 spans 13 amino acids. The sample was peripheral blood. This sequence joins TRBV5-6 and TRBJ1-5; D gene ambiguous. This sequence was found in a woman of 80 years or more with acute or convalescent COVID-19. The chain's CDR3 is CASSSTPNQPQHF. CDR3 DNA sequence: TGTGCCAGCAGCTCGACTCCCAATCAGCCCCAGCATTTT.